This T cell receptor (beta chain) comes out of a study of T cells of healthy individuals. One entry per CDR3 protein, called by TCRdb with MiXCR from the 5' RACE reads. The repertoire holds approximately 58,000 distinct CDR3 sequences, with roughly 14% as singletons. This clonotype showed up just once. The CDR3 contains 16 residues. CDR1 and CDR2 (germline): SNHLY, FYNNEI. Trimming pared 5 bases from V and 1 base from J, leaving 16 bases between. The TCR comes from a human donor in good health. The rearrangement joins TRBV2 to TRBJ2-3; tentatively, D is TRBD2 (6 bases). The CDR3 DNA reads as TGTGCCAGCAGTCAGAGCGGGCGCAGGGGCACAGATACGCAGTATTTT. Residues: CASSQSGRRGTDTQYF.